This T cell receptor beta chain derives from a study of T-cell memory formation after mild COVID-19. TCRdb passed the 5' RACE reads through MiXCR, listing each CDR3 protein once. Counted here are some 130,000 distinct CDR3 sequences, more than 15% occurring once; the ten biggest clones make up roughly 14%. Study-wide points: CM and EM subsets held most contracting CD4+ clones; EMRA held CD8+ ones.

The CDR3 sequence is 12 residues long. Trimming took 2 bases from V and 7 from J, leaving 9 bases between them. The V gene's germline CDR1 is SQVTM and CDR2 ANQGSEA. In its sample, this clonotype was seen many times. Its antigen is still unknown. The clonotype originates from an adult woman who had mild COVID-19 (a few samples of this study predate the infection). Cell type and time point are not known. The specimen was PBMCs or a T cell subset sorted from them (not recorded which). The chain employs TRBV29-1 and TRBJ2-1; D might be TRBD2 (5 bases). The CDR3 protein is CSVEKGVNEQFF. CDR3 sequence (DNA): TGCAGCGTTGAAAAGGGAGTAAATGAGCAGTTCTTC.